This T cell receptor beta chain stems from a study of control samples from healthy donors and cancer patients (dated by TCRdb to about 2020). The library was obtained by the immunoSEQ multiplex PCR assay. TCRdb retrieved this table from immuneACCESS and kept in-frame rearrangements only. Not all clones are present; in checked studies, unresolved V genes account for under half, and no reason is known for the remainder. Present in this sample are roughly 150,000 clones, more than 85% of which were seen just once. The ten top clones hold under 2.5% of the sample. Turning to this clone: No cognate antigen has been identified for it. Per-base qualities were not stored, and no clone one base away is much larger.

Sequences were obtained from blood. This receptor was obtained from a man aged 50-60 years in good health.

The DNA sequence is given as TGTGCCAGCAGTGAGACTTATATTAGCAATCAGCCCCAGCATTTT. It specifies CASSETYISNQPQHF. The chain is made from TRBV6-1 and TRBJ1-5, with the D segment identity uncertain. The trim is 3 bases for V and 0 bases for J, with a gap of 9 bases between the germline ends. CDR1 and CDR2 are drawn from the germline V gene: MNHNS, SASEGT. The CDR3 sequence holds 15 residues, the cysteine and phenylalanine included. Of the read, only the CDR3 DNA is kept; its 45 bases are in frame from base 1.